This entry lists 14 T cell receptor beta chains sequenced from one sample in a study of neurological immune-mediated disorders. TCRdb used MiXCR to reprocess the 5' RACE reads, holding one entry per CDR3 protein. There are tens of thousands of distinct CDR3 sequences in the sample; about 4% occur only once, and approximately 1.3% lies in the top ten. Sequences were obtained from PBMCs. These receptors were obtained from a man younger than 45 with multiple sclerosis.

This chain links TRBV27 with TRBJ2-2, with TRBD2 matching over 7 bases. The CDR3 is 16 residues long. The V gene's germline CDR1 is MNHEY and CDR2 SMNVEV (reference sequence). The V and J ends lost 6 bases and 0 bases, in that order; junction bases with no gene match: 7. CDR3 DNA sequence: TGTGCCAGCAGGGGTGGAGGGACTACGAACACCGGGGAGCTGTTTTTT. Its protein product is CASRGGGTTNTGELFF.

This clonotype was observed at least ten times. The chain is built from TRBV7-8 and TRBJ1-6; D uncertain. The V gene's germline CDR1 is SGHVS and CDR2 FQNEAQ. This CDR3 spans 14 amino acids. The V gene lost 0 bases and the J gene lost 9 bases, with 9 bases spanning the gap. CDR3 amino acids: CASSLATTRSPLHF. CDR3 in DNA: TGTGCCAGCAGCTTAGCGACAACGCGTTCACCCCTCCACTTT.

This clonotype was recorded at least ten times. The chain links TRBV5-6 to TRBJ2-4; D might be TRBD1 (5 bases). Deletions cut 0 bases from V and 0 bases from J, with 7 bases between. Germline V gene sequence: CDR1 SGHDT, CDR2 YYEEEE. The length of the CDR3 is 15 residues. The CDR3 DNA reads TGTGCCAGCAGCTTGGTAGGGGCAGCCAAAAACATTCAGTACTTC. Its protein product is CASSLVGAAKNIQYF.

This clonotype was picked up many times. The chain recombines TRBV5-1 with TRBJ2-7, with a tentative D call TRBD1 (6 bases). V lost 0 bases, J lost 4 bases, and 11 bases lay in between. Germline V gene lookup returns CDR1 SGHRS and CDR2 YFSETQ. The CDR3 consists of 14 residues. The CDR3 sequence: CASSLEQGRYEQYF. The CDR3 DNA sequence: TGCGCCAGCAGCTTGGAACAGGGAAGGTACGAGCAGTACTTC.

This clonotype has a count of ten or more. The CDR3 bases are TGTGCCAGCAGCTATATTTTTGAGGGGGGGGTACGAAATGAGCAGTTCTTC. Amino acid sequence: CASSYIFEGGVRNEQFF. The gene calls are TRBV7-2 and TRBJ2-1; D perhaps matches TRBD2 (7 bases). The germline V gene encodes CDR1 SGHTA and CDR2 FQGNSA. V lost 4 bases and J 7 bases, leaving 23 bases between the germline ends. The CDR3 spans 17 residues.

This clonotype was counted at least ten times. The chain carries TRBV20-1 and TRBJ2-7, with D unresolved. V dropped 3 bases and J dropped 2 bases, with 8 bases sitting between them. The germline V gene encodes CDR1 DFQATT and CDR2 SNEGSKA (reference sequence). This CDR3 is 12 amino acids long. The CDR3 sequence is CSARSQPYEQYF. Written as DNA, the CDR3 is TGCAGTGCTAGGTCCCAACCCTACGAGCAGTACTTC.

There are many counts of this clonotype. The chain employs TRBV5-1 and TRBJ2-2, with 11 nucleotides matching TRBD1. Germline CDR1 reads SGHRS; CDR2 reads YFSETQ. Losses at the gene ends were 2 bases for V and 4 bases for J; bases not matched to a gene: 1. CDR3 length: 15 residues. The CDR3 loop reads CASSLGQGATGELFF. In nucleotides, the CDR3 is TGCGCCAGCAGCTTAGGACAGGGGGCCACCGGGGAGCTGTTTTTT.

This clonotype was observed many times. This chain uses TRBV4-1 with TRBJ1-2, with 9 positions matching TRBD1. V shed 1 base, J shed 4 bases, and the junction held 10 bases outside the gene matches. The CDR3 extends over 17 amino acids. The germline V gene has CDR1 MGHRA and CDR2 YSYEKL. Written as DNA, the CDR3 is TGCGCCAGCAGCCAAGTACCCTCGGGGACAGGGATCTATGGCTACACCTTC. Encoded protein: CASSQVPSGTGIYGYTF.

In this sample, this clonotype turned up many times. V gene TRBV5-1 combines with J gene TRBJ2-1; D uncertain. Trimming pared 4 bases from V and 2 bases from J, leaving 13 bases between. CDR3 size: 15 residues. Germline V gene lookup returns CDR1 SGHRS and CDR2 YFSETQ. The CDR3 here is CASSGNLGTYNEQFF. The DNA for the CDR3 is TGCGCCAGCAGCGGAAACTTGGGGACCTACAATGAGCAGTTCTTC.

In the case of this clonotype: A read error may be the cause here, since a much bigger clone is one base away. The chain has TRBV25-1 and TRBJ2-5; no clear D gene. The CDR3 is 14 amino acids. Germline values: CDR1 MGHDK, CDR2 SYGVNS. The ends were cut back, 1 base at V and 4 bases at J, with 10 bases in the middle. The CDR3 protein is CASSESKGSETQYF. For the CDR3, the DNA is TGTGCCAGCAGTGAATCCAAGGGCTCAGAGACCCAGTACTTC.

This clonotype was counted between two and nine times. V gene TRBV9 combines with J gene TRBJ1-1, with 11 nucleotides matching TRBD1. V shed 3 bases, J shed 0 bases, and the junction held 4 bases outside the gene matches. There are 16 residues in the CDR3. CDR1 and CDR2 from the germline V gene are SGDLS and YYNGEE. CDR3 residues: CASSGTGGSMNTEAFF. For the CDR3, the DNA is TGTGCCAGCAGCGGGACAGGGGGCAGTATGAACACTGAAGCTTTCTTT.

Many counts were recorded for this clonotype. The rearrangement uses TRBV7-9 and TRBJ2-7; no reliable D call. Germline V gene sequence: CDR1 SEHNR, CDR2 FQNEAQ (reference sequence). CDR3 length equals 14 residues. Trimming pared 0 bases from V and 0 bases from J, leaving 6 bases between. CDR3 sequence reads: CASSLAEYSYEQYF. CDR3 sequence (DNA): TGTGCCAGCAGCTTAGCCGAATACTCCTACGAGCAGTACTTC.

In its sample, this clonotype was seen many times. The gene calls are TRBV7-9 and TRBJ1-2, with no clear D. The V end was cut by 1 base, the J end by 4 bases, with 4 bases between. The CDR3 spans 12 residues. Germline V gene data show CDR1 as SEHNR and CDR2 as FQNEAQ (reference sequence). The CDR3: CASSLEPYGYTF. The DNA of the CDR3 is TGTGCCAGCAGCTTAGAACCCTATGGCTACACCTTC.

A remark on this clonotype: This likely comes from a read error, as the CDR3 has no conserved phenylalanine or tryptophan at its end. The chain carries TRBV5-1 and TRBJ1-1; a weak D match, TRBD1 (5 bases). V was trimmed by 5 bases and J by 2 bases, leaving 10 bases between them. This CDR3 is built from 13 residues. In germline, CDR1 is SGHRS, CDR2 YFSETQ. The CDR3 DNA reads TGCGCCAGCAGGTTCGACAGCAACACTGAAGCTTTCAAT. This sequence encodes CASRFDSNTEAFN.